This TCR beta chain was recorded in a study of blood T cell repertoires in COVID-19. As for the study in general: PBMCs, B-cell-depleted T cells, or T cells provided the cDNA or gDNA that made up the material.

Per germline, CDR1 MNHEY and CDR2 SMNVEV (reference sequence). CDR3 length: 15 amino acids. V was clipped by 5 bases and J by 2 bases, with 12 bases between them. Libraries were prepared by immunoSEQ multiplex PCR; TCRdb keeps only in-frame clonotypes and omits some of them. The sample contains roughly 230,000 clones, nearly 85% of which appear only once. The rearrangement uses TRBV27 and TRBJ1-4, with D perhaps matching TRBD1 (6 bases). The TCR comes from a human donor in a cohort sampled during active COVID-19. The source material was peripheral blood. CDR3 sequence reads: CASSINRVTNEKLFF. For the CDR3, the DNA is TGTGCCAGCAGTATCAACAGGGTGACTAATGAAAAACTGTTTTTT.